The text below deals with one T cell receptor beta chain. CD8+ and CD4+ T cells circulating in blood were sequenced for TCR beta. Controls matched for age and sex were healthy donors. TEMRA cells were FACS-enriched, with CD8+ and CD4+ T cells isolated negatively. The data are from a study of CD8 T cells in Susac syndrome. RNA amounts of 0.5 to 1 ug underwent reverse transcription with random hexamers. TCRdb fed the immunoSEQ multiplex PCR reads into MiXCR, producing one record per CDR3 protein. The sample carries approximately 150,000 distinct CDR3 sequences, roughly 94% recorded once. The V end was cut by 1 base, the J end by 8 bases, with 17 bases between. Germline values: CDR1 LNHNV, CDR2 YYDKDF (reference sequence). The CDR3 runs 15 residues.

This receptor was obtained from a human donor in good health. This rearrangement joins TRBV15 to TRBJ1-1; D may be TRBD1 (5 bases). The sample consisted of CD4+ T cells from PBMCs. The CDR3 sequence: CATSRGPGRRGEAFF. CDR3 sequence (DNA): TGTGCCACCAGCAGAGGCCCGGGGCGTAGAGGGGAAGCTTTCTTT. The full variable domain, with the rest looked up from reference TRBV15 and TRBJ1-1, is DAMVIQNPRYQVTQFGKPVTLSCSQTLNHNVMYWYQQKSSQAPKLLFHYYDKDFNNEADTPDNFQSRRPNTSFCFLDIRSPGLGDTAMYLCATSRGPGRRGEAFFGQGTRLTVV.